This T cell receptor beta chain was sequenced for a study of blood T cell repertoires in COVID-19. The overall study: The United States, Italy and Spain supplied acute and convalescent COVID-19 samples.

Germline CDR1 is SGHTA and CDR2 is FQGNSA. The CDR3 runs 14 residues. The V and J ends lost 5 bases and 4 bases respectively, with 11 bases between them. In the study's own analysis: Amplification from reference gene primers served as the basis for estimated nucleated cell counts. Generated by immunoSEQ multiplex PCR, the TCRdb table keeps only in-frame clones and is missing some. D and trimming come from the DNA, and the V and J calls and clone size come from that table. Of 40,000 to 50,000 clones in the sample, 85% to 90% are singletons; the top ten hold 15% to 20%. This receptor was obtained from a human donor in a cohort sampled during active COVID-19. Source material: peripheral blood. The chain uses TRBV7-2 and TRBJ2-2; D is possibly TRBD1 (5 bases). Here the CDR3 reads CASSLRDRTGELFF. The DNA for the CDR3 is TGTGCCAGCAGCCTCAGGGATCGCACCGGGGAGCTGTTTTTT. The full variable domain, its missing parts supplied by reference TRBV7-2 and TRBJ2-2, is GAGVSQSPSNKVTEKGKDVELRCDPISGHTALYWYRQSLGQGLEFLIYFQGNSAPDKSGLPSDRFSAERTGGSVSTLTIQRTQQEDSAVYLCASSLRDRTGELFFGEGSRLTVL.